These 15 T cell receptor beta chains were sequenced from one sample in a study of regulatory T cells in long-lasting Graves disease. The time point denotes: newly diagnosed GD, antithyroid drugs for less than 3 months. Following extraction of RNA from PBMCs, that RNA was used to make the TCR library. In building TCR beta libraries, iRepertoire HTBI primers were used together with Arm-PCR of CDR3 regions. MiXCR, applied by TCRdb to the multiplex PCR reads, yields one record per CDR3 protein. This repertoire shows roughly 560,000 distinct CDR3 sequences, 15% to 20% found once; its top ten account for around a quarter. These same data were also listed under a study on T cells in Graves' hyperthyroidism and ophthalmopathy.

Sequenced material: peripheral blood mononuclear cells (PBMCs), taken at new diagnosis, from a patient treated with antithyroid drugs. The origin of the receptors is a woman aged 40 to 65 with Graves disease.

This clonotype was counted ten times or more. V and J are TRBV5-6 and TRBJ1-1; no firm D call. V shed 4 bases and J shed 1 base, with 14 bases lying between them. The CDR3 has 15 residues. Germline values: CDR1 SGHDT, CDR2 YYEEEE. The DNA for the CDR3 is TGTGCCAGCAGCCTCCGACTCCTAGCGAACACTGAAGCTTTCTTT. Its translation: CASSLRLLANTEAFF.

This clonotype was counted ten times or more. The chain uses TRBV5-5 and TRBJ1-5; D not certain. The V end lost 1 base, the J end lost 5 bases, and 10 bases lay between the germline ends. CDR1 and CDR2 (germline): SGHKS, YYEKEE (reference sequence). The CDR3 has 14 amino acids. CDR3 coding DNA: TGTGCCAGCAGCTTGTCCTTAATGGATCAGCCCCAGCATTTT. Translating it yields CASSLSLMDQPQHF. The full variable domain, with the rest looked up from reference TRBV5-5 and TRBJ1-5, is DAGVTQSPTHLIKTRGQQVTLRCSPISGHKSVSWYQQVLGQGPQFIFQYYEKEERGRGNFPDRFSARQFPNYSSELNVNALLLGDSALYLCASSLSLMDQPQHFGDGTRLSIL.

In this sample, this clonotype turned up a few times. The J gene is TRBJ2-7, the V gene TRBV15; TRBD1 agrees at 7 bases. The CDR3 is 15 amino acids. Germline V gene sequence: CDR1 LNHNV, CDR2 YYDKDF (reference sequence). With 3 bases clipped from V and 0 bases from J, the junction kept 5 bases outside the gene matches. In DNA form, the CDR3 reads TGTGCCACCAGCAGCCGGGACAGCAGCTCCTACGAGCAGTACTTC. Translation: CATSSRDSSSYEQYF.

This clonotype has just a few counts. V usage is TRBV28 and J usage is TRBJ1-5, with D perhaps TRBD1 (5 bases). This CDR3 contains 16 residues. Trimming shortened V by 2 bases and J by 6 bases, and 17 bases separated the two germline ends. Germline V gene lookup returns CDR1 MDHEN and CDR2 SYDVKM. The CDR3 DNA is TGTGCCAGCAGTTTAGATCCCGCAGGGACGGTTCAGCCCCAGCATTTT. Amino acids: CASSLDPAGTVQPQHF.

The genes are TRBV5-1 and TRBJ1-3, with TRBD1 matching over 7 bases. Trimming took 0 bases from V and 0 from J; bases not matched to a gene: 6. This CDR3 region has 17 residues. CDR1 is SGHRS and CDR2 is YFSETQ in the germline V gene. CDR3 bases: TGCGCCAGCAGCTTGGTCGGACAGGCCTTCTCTGGAAACACCATATATTTT. It is translated as CASSLVGQAFSGNTIYF.

This clonotype has only one observation. The rearrangement joins TRBV20-1 to TRBJ2-7, with TRBD2 as a possible D gene (6 bases). V gave up 2 bases and J gave up 7 bases, with 24 bases separating them. The CDR3 contains 16 residues. Germline V gene sequence: CDR1 DFQATT, CDR2 SNEGSKA (reference sequence). The CDR3 DNA reads TGCAGTGCTAGACCCAACGGGGGAATCTCCTACAATGAGCAGTACTTC. This encodes CSARPNGGISYNEQYF.

The chain employs TRBV30 and TRBJ2-7; D is perhaps TRBD1 (5 bases). The germline gives CDR1 GTSNPN, CDR2 SVGIG (reference sequence). The CDR3 runs 14 residues. The V end lost 0 bases, the J end lost 9 bases, and 18 bases lay between the germline ends. CDR3 sequence reads: CAWSVSGNSDGQYF. CDR3 DNA: TGTGCCTGGAGTGTTTCAGGGAATTCGGACGGGCAGTACTTC.

This clonotype was found a few times. The gene calls are TRBV7-9 and TRBJ2-5; no reliable D call. The CDR3 length is 12 residues. Germline V gives CDR1 SEHNR, CDR2 FQNEAQ (reference sequence). Trimming took off 2 bases at V and 4 bases at J, with 5 bases between the two ends. CDR3 sequence (DNA): TGTGCCAGCAGCTTATACGCAGAGACCCAGTACTTC. As protein: CASSLYAETQYF.

A few counts support this clonotype. The junction and the germline gene differ at one end; a read error may be behind it. The V gene is TRBV20-1, the J gene TRBJ2-3, with 7 bases aligning to TRBD1. The CDR3 runs 13 residues. Per germline, CDR1 DFQATT and CDR2 SNEGSKA (reference sequence). DNA for the CDR3: TGCAGTGTAGGGGGCCGCCACACAGAAACGCAGTATTTT. Its protein is CSVGGRHTETQYF.

The chain couples TRBV5-1 to TRBJ1-2; 9 positions match TRBD1. With 2 bases clipped from V and 3 bases from J, the junction kept 2 bases outside the gene matches. Germline-derived CDR1 and CDR2 are SGHRS and YFSETQ. This CDR3 contains 14 residues. The CDR3 spells CASSLQGAHYGYTF. CDR3 DNA sequence: TGCGCCAGCAGCTTACAGGGGGCCCACTATGGCTACACCTTC.

This clonotype was found many times. The chain uses TRBV6-2 or TRBV6-3 and TRBJ1-2; tentative D call: TRBD1 (5 bases). V lost 5 bases and J lost 4, with 26 bases in between. CDR1 and CDR2 from the germline V gene are MNHEY and SVGEGT. This CDR3 comprises 18 residues. The CDR3, as DNA: TGTGCCAGCAGTGAAGGGGTCGGGGGACGGACCATTTTCTATGGCTACACCTTC. It encodes CASSEGVGGRTIFYGYTF.

This clonotype was observed a handful of times. V usage is TRBV6-1 and J usage is TRBJ2-7; TRBD1 matches 7 bases. The CDR3 runs to 14 residues. V was pared by 10 bases and J by 4 bases, with 13 bases of the junction left unmatched. CDR1 and CDR2 from the germline V gene are MNHNS and SASEGT. CDR3 nucleotides: TGTGCCACGTCCTCACAGGGGCCGGCGTACGAGCAGTACTTC. It specifies CATSSQGPAYEQYF.

This clonotype has just a few counts. The rearrangement uses TRBV5-1 and TRBJ1-3, with D possibly TRBD1 on 6 matching bases. V was shortened by 4 bases and J by 3 bases, with 14 bases between the two germline ends. Germline V lookup: CDR1 SGHRS, CDR2 YFSETQ. There are 15 residues in the CDR3. The CDR3, as DNA: TGCGCCAGCAGCCAGGGGACAACGGGTGGAAACACCATATATTTT. Its translation: CASSQGTTGGNTIYF.

The chain carries TRBV5-1 and TRBJ2-1; D uncertain. This CDR3 has 15 amino acids. Germline V lookup: CDR1 SGHRS, CDR2 YFSETQ. V lost 0 bases to trimming and J lost 1 base, with 8 bases between them. The CDR3 sequence: CASSLGGFSYNEQFF. In DNA, the CDR3 is TGCGCCAGCAGCTTGGGAGGATTTTCCTACAATGAGCAGTTCTTC.

Concerning this clonotype itself: One end of the junction fails to match germline, which may point to a read error. J is TRBJ2-5 and V is TRBV13, with 8 nucleotides matching TRBD2. CDR1 PRHDT and CDR2 FYEKMQ come from the germline V gene (reference sequence). This CDR3 is built from 17 residues. The chain's CDR3 is CASSDRTQRGNQETQSF. The CDR3 nucleotides read TGTGCCAGCAGCGATAGGACCCAGCGGGGGAACCAAGAGACCCAGTCCTTC.